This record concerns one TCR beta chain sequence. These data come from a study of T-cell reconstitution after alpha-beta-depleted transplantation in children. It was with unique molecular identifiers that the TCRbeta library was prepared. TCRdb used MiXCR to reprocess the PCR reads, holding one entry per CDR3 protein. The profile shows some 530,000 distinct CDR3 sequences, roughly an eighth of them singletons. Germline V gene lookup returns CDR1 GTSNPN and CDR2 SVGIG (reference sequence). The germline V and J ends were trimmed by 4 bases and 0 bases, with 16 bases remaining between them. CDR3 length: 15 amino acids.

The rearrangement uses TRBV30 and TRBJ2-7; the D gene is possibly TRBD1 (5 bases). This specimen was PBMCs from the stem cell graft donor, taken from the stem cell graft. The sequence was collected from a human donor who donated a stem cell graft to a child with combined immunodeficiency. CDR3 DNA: TGTGCCTGGACTCGCGGACCCGACAGCTCCTACGAGCAGTACTTC. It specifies CAWTRGPDSSYEQYF. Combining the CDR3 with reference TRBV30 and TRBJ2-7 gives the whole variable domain SQTIHQWPATLVQPVGSPLSLECTVEGTSNPNLYWYRQAAGRGLQLLFYSVGIGQISSEVPQNLSASRPQDRQFILSSKKLLLSDSGFYLCAWTRGPDSSYEQYFGPGTRLTVT.